Shown below are 25 T cell receptor beta chains from a single sample sequenced in a study of response to subunit inactivated influenza vaccine. TCRdb called the RT-PCR reads again in MiXCR, with one record for every CDR3 protein. The sample shows roughly 670,000 distinct CDR3 sequences, about 15% of them seen only once. The sequenced sample was PBMCs from blood, obtained 14 days before vaccination. The source is a middle-aged man who received an inactivated influenza vaccine.

This clonotype has at least ten counts. The V call is TRBV12-3 or TRBV12-4, the J call TRBJ2-7, with D maybe TRBD1 (6 bases). With 5 bases removed from V and 3 bases from J, the gap between germline ends came to 11 bases. CDR3 length: 13 amino acids. CDR3: CASSLGDIYEQYF. The CDR3 nucleotides read TGTGCCAGCAGTCTCGGGGACATCTACGAGCAGTACTTC.

The gene calls are TRBV12-3 or TRBV12-4 and TRBJ2-7; TRBD2 might be the D (5 bases). The CDR3 is made up of 14 amino acids. The V gene lost 5 bases and the J gene lost 2 bases, with 13 bases spanning the gap. This CDR3 reads CASSSAGLAYEQYF. The CDR3 nucleotides read TGTGCCAGCAGTAGCGCAGGACTGGCCTACGAGCAGTACTTC.

The V gene is TRBV6-1, the J gene TRBJ2-3; no reliable D call. Germline V gene lookup returns CDR1 MNHNS and CDR2 SASEGT. The CDR3 covers 14 residues. V lost 6 bases, J lost 2 bases, and 12 bases lay in between. CDR3 sequence (DNA): TGTGCCAGCAGCCCTGCGAGTCCCACAGATACGCAGTATTTT. It specifies CASSPASPTDTQYF.

This clonotype showed up just a few times. The rearrangement links TRBV5-1 to TRBJ2-7; TRBD2 matches at 8 bases. Germline CDR1 and CDR2: SGHRS and YFSETQ. The CDR3 runs 14 residues. V lost 10 bases and J lost 1; bases outside the gene matches: 10. The CDR3 is CASQEGGGSYEQYF. In DNA form, the CDR3 reads TGCGCCTCCCAAGAAGGCGGGGGGTCCTACGAGCAGTACTTC.

This clonotype was seen many times. The chain joins TRBV6-5 to TRBJ2-1; 7 nucleotides agree with TRBD2. Germline V CDR1 and CDR2: MNHEY, SVGAGI. This CDR3 spans 16 amino acids. Trimming removed 0 bases from V and 0 bases from J; junction bases left unmatched: 2. CDR3 in DNA: TGTGCCAGCAGTTACTCTGGCGGGAGCTCCTACAATGAGCAGTTCTTC. Translated, it gives CASSYSGGSSYNEQFF.

V usage is TRBV28 and J usage is TRBJ1-2, with D tentatively TRBD1 (5 bases). The CDR3 contains 14 residues. Germline CDR1 reads MDHEN; CDR2 reads SYDVKM. The V and J ends lost 7 bases and 4 bases respectively, with 16 bases between them. CDR3 amino acids: CASTPRPGPYGYTF. In DNA form, the CDR3 reads TGTGCCAGCACCCCACGGCCAGGGCCCTATGGCTACACCTTC.

This clonotype was detected a few times. The chain recombines TRBV5-1 with TRBJ1-1; tentative D call: TRBD1 (5 bases). The germline CDR1 and CDR2 sequences are SGHRS and YFSETQ. The ends were cut back, 3 bases at V and 3 bases at J, with 18 bases in the middle. This CDR3 is 16 amino acids long. This CDR3 reads CASSSSSRVGDTEAFF. CDR3 sequence (DNA): TGCGCCAGCAGCTCCTCCTCGAGAGTGGGGGACACTGAAGCTTTCTTT.

The chain joins TRBV7-2 to TRBJ2-3; 8 nucleotides agree with TRBD1. The V and J ends lost 5 bases and 0 bases, in that order; junction bases with no gene match: 4. Germline CDR1 reads SGHTA; CDR2 reads FQGNSA. The CDR3 is 15 residues long. The CDR3 here is CASSARGPSTDTQYF. CDR3 bases: TGTGCCAGCAGCGCCAGGGGGCCTAGCACAGATACGCAGTATTTT. Using reference TRBV7-2 and TRBJ2-3 for the parts outside the CDR3, the full variable domain is GAGVSQSPSNKVTEKGKDVELRCDPISGHTALYWYRQSLGQGLEFLIYFQGNSAPDKSGLPSDRFSAERTGGSVSTLTIQRTQQEDSAVYLCASSARGPSTDTQYFGPGTRLTVL.

This clonotype was seen only a few times. This chain uses TRBV7-9 with TRBJ2-1, with 9 positions matching TRBD2. The CDR3 totals 14 residues. V lost 2 bases, J lost 7 bases, and 3 bases stayed unmatched. Germline-derived CDR1 and CDR2 are SEHNR and FQNEAQ (reference sequence). The CDR3 sequence is CASSLTGLANEQFF. The DNA for the CDR3 is TGTGCCAGCAGCTTAACGGGACTAGCTAATGAGCAGTTCTTC.

The genes are TRBV5-1 and TRBJ2-1, with 10 nucleotides matching TRBD2. Germline V gene lookup returns CDR1 SGHRS and CDR2 YFSETQ. V dropped 2 bases and J dropped 7; count of bases not matched to a gene: 6. The CDR3 has 15 residues. The CDR3 loop is CASSFLLAGGNEQFF. The CDR3 DNA follows: TGCGCCAGCAGCTTCCTCTTAGCGGGAGGTAATGAGCAGTTCTTC.

This chain links TRBV5-1 with TRBJ2-1, with TRBD2 matching over 7 bases. With 0 bases clipped from V and 7 bases from J, the junction kept 10 bases outside the gene matches. Per germline, CDR1 SGHRS and CDR2 YFSETQ. The CDR3 extends over 16 amino acids. The CDR3 spells CASSLVVGGPRNEQFF. In DNA, the CDR3 is TGCGCCAGCAGCTTGGTGGTGGGAGGGCCGCGGAATGAGCAGTTCTTC.

This clonotype was seen more than once but under ten times. The V and J genes are TRBV6-1 and TRBJ2-2; D is uncertain. V was clipped by 6 bases and J by 4 bases, with 9 bases between them. The CDR3 has 13 amino acids. From germline, CDR1 is MNHNS and CDR2 SASEGT. The CDR3 coding sequence is TGTGCCAGCAGGTCAGACGGCACCGGGGAGCTGTTTTTT. This codes for CASRSDGTGELFF.

There are a few counts of this clonotype. This chain uses TRBV5-6 with TRBJ2-7; D gene unclear. The V end was cut by 3 bases, the J end by 6 bases, with 7 bases between. This CDR3 is built from 11 residues. Germline CDR1 SGHDT, CDR2 YYEEEE. The DNA for the CDR3 is TGTGCCAGCAGCTCCGCCTCCGAGCAGTACTTC. As protein: CASSSASEQYF. The whole variable domain, filled in from reference TRBV5-6 and TRBJ2-7, reads DAGVTQSPTHLIKTRGQQVTLRCSPKSGHDTVSWYQQALGQGPQFIFQYYEEEERQRGNFPDRFSGHQFPNYSSELNVNALLLGDSALYLCASSSASEQYFGPGTRLTVT.

This clonotype occurred a few times. This rearrangement joins TRBV10-2 to TRBJ2-1, with TRBD2 identical over 7 bases. V shed 7 bases, J shed 8 bases, and the junction held 2 bases outside the gene matches. This CDR3 comprises 11 residues. CDR1 WSHSY and CDR2 SAAADI come from the germline V gene. The chain's CDR3 is CASTLADEQFF. CDR3 bases: TGCGCCAGCACCCTAGCGGATGAGCAGTTCTTC.

This chain joins TRBV20-1 and TRBJ2-5; 10 bases are shared with TRBD2. Per the germline V gene, CDR1 is DFQATT and CDR2 is SNEGSKA (reference sequence). The CDR3 is made up of 14 amino acids. With 1 base clipped from V and 5 bases from J, the junction kept 4 bases outside the gene matches. CDR3 in amino acids: CSARVRLAGETQYF. CDR3 DNA sequence: TGCAGTGCTAGAGTCCGACTAGCGGGTGAGACCCAGTACTTC.

The chain uses TRBV14 and TRBJ1-1; TRBD1 is a possible D gene (6 bases). Deletions cut 2 bases from V and 7 bases from J, with 14 bases between. Germline CDR1 reads SGHDN; CDR2 reads FVKESK. This CDR3 has 14 residues. CDR3 in amino acids: CASSQLDRFYEAFF. In DNA form, the CDR3 reads TGTGCCAGCAGCCAACTTGACAGGTTTTATGAAGCTTTCTTT.

The chain recombines TRBV20-1 with TRBJ2-1, with D possibly being TRBD2 (6 bases). Trimming shortened V by 6 bases and J by 6 bases, and 15 bases separated the two germline ends. This CDR3 is 13 amino acids long. Germline CDR1 DFQATT, CDR2 SNEGSKA (reference sequence). The CDR3 sequence is CSAPRRVGNEQFF. As DNA, the CDR3 is TGCAGTGCCCCTAGGAGGGTAGGCAATGAGCAGTTCTTC.

This rearrangement joins TRBV12-3 or TRBV12-4 to TRBJ2-3; 11 bases align to TRBD2. This CDR3 comprises 15 residues. V lost 6 bases to trimming and J lost 0 bases; unmatched junction nucleotides: 2. CDR3 bases: TGTGCCAGCAGGCGACTAGCGGGGAGCACAGATACGCAGTATTTT. As protein: CASRRLAGSTDTQYF.

This clonotype appeared a few times. J is TRBJ2-3 and V is TRBV14, with 10 bases that match TRBD1. The ends lost 4 bases at V and 3 bases at J; junction bases unmatched: 22. CDR1 is SGHDN and CDR2 is FVKESK in the germline V gene. The CDR3 spans 21 residues. The CDR3 loop is CASSRPMGQGNDAGVTDTQYF. As DNA, the CDR3 is TGTGCCAGCAGCCGCCCGATGGGACAGGGGAACGATGCGGGAGTTACAGATACGCAGTATTTT.

This chain joins TRBV5-1 and TRBJ1-1, with D unresolved. The CDR3 sequence is 13 residues long. V dropped 7 bases and J dropped 2 bases, with 12 bases sitting between them. In germline, CDR1 is SGHRS, CDR2 YFSETQ. The CDR3 DNA sequence: TGCGCCAGCGCTAAAAATTCAAACACTGAAGCTTTCTTT. It specifies CASAKNSNTEAFF.

This clonotype was found a few times. The genes are TRBV29-1 and TRBJ1-1; no clear D gene. V lost 7 bases, J lost 6 bases, and 12 bases lay in between. Germline-derived CDR1 and CDR2 are SQVTM and ANQGSEA. The CDR3 is 11 amino acids. The CDR3, as DNA: TGCAGCGGCCAGCAGGCTCCTGAAGCTTTCTTT. It codes for CSGQQAPEAFF.

V is TRBV5-1 and J is TRBJ1-2; no reliable D call. Trimming took off 1 base at V and 4 bases at J, with 11 bases between the two ends. CDR3 length equals 14 residues. Germline CDR1 is SGHRS and CDR2 is YFSETQ. The CDR3 loop is CASSLQSPSYGYTF. The CDR3 DNA is TGCGCCAGCAGCTTGCAGTCGCCTTCCTATGGCTACACCTTC.

The chain links TRBV20-1 to TRBJ2-1; TRBD1 might be the D (5 bases). V lost 6 bases, J lost 10 bases, and 10 bases lay in between. The CDR3 extends over 10 amino acids. Germline values: CDR1 DFQATT, CDR2 SNEGSKA (reference sequence). CDR3 sequence: CSADRNEQFF. The CDR3 DNA follows: TGCAGTGCCGACAGAAACGAGCAGTTCTTC.

The chain joins TRBV5-1 to TRBJ2-7; D unresolved. The V end lost 4 bases, the J end lost 3 bases, and 14 bases lay between the germline ends. The CDR3 loop spans 14 amino acids. CDR1 is SGHRS and CDR2 is YFSETQ in the germline V gene. The CDR3 region has the DNA TGCGCCAGCAGCCGAGACTTGAATGGCTACGAGCAGTACTTC. The encoded protein is CASSRDLNGYEQYF.

This clonotype was seen more than once but under ten times. The chain couples TRBV5-6 to TRBJ2-5, with 7 bases matching TRBD1. The CDR3 is made up of 14 amino acids. The germline CDR1 and CDR2 sequences are SGHDT and YYEEEE. Unmatched junction bases numbered 8, after V lost 4 bases and J lost 5 bases. The CDR3 sequence: CASSASQGTETQYF. Here the CDR3 DNA reads TGTGCCAGCAGCGCCTCACAGGGGACGGAGACCCAGTACTTC.